This T cell receptor (beta chain) appears in the sequencing data of a study of blood T cell repertoires in COVID-19 (TCRdb year 2020). In terms of the full investigation: Collaborator samples came from the United States, Italy and Spain and covered acute and convalescent phases of COVID-19. The material from the prospective study consisted of cDNA or gDNA derived from T cells, B-cell-depleted T cells, or PBMCs. Deeply sampled blood TCRbeta repertoires from subjects exposed to, actively infected with, or recovered from COVID-19 were included in the dataset. A freely available public database, intended as a resource for researchers studying the immune response to SARS-CoV-2, is where the repertoires were released. Samples were obtained from the ongoing ImmuneRACE study (first 160 participants) and from over 1,000 subjects provided by 6 global collaborators. A de-identified subject ID, COVID-19 status, age in years and sex were almost always included in the sample metadata. Where HLA class I and class II types were available, the types were taken from metadata supplied by the sample provider, not from assay-based typing. General conclusions and limits of the study: The amount of clinical and demographic metadata varied by source and participant and was provided uncurated.

Participants in the prospective study were enrolled through a virtual design, were aged roughly 18 to 100 years, and lived in some 24 United States geographic areas. To assign participants to cohorts, the prospective study relied on clinical history that participants themselves reported in a screening survey and a study questionnaire. For ImmuneRACE Cohort 3, a participant was defined as recovered based on two consecutive negative NP/OP PCR tests, clearance by a healthcare professional, or resolution of symptoms. Each participant in the prospective study had whole blood, serum and a nasopharyngeal or oropharyngeal swab collected by mobile phlebotomists. Prospective study participants could optionally give additional blood draws and questionnaires over a 2-month period. Prospective study blood samples were shipped either frozen or at room temperature before DNA extraction. TCRbeta CDR3 regions were amplified from genomic DNA by means of the immunoSEQ Assay, a bias-controlled multiplex PCR. The original methods were these. Nucleated cell counts per sample were estimated from amplification of reference gene primers within the assay. To quantify the absolute abundance of each unique TCRbeta CDR3 rearrangement, sequence reads were collapsed and filtered. For each sample, productive Simpson clonality was calculated by taking the square root of Simpson's diversity index across productive rearrangements. TCRdb stores this immuneACCESS table with in-frame sequences only. Part of the clones is absent; in the studies checked, under half of the shortfall reflects unresolved V genes, and no reason is known for the rest. The V and J calls and clone size were taken over from that table, and D and trimming were inferred from the DNA. This sample has roughly 520,000 clones in its table, and 88% of those were observed once. Jointly, the top ten make up around 1.9% of the sample.

V is pruned by 3 bases and J by 4 bases, leaving 6 bases of the junction without a gene match. Including the terminal cysteine and phenylalanine, the CDR3 comprises 16 residues. Just the 48-base CDR3 DNA is kept, in frame starting at base 1. From a lookup of the germline V gene, CDR1 and CDR2 are KGHDR and SFDVKD. On this clone: Its antigen is currently not known. Base qualities are missing; no much larger clone stands one base away.

The chain links TRBV24-1 with TRBJ2-1; 9 central bases correspond to TRBD1. The material sequenced was PBMCs or T cells enriched from blood (not recorded which). This TCR was sampled from a woman aged 40 to 50 who had recovered from COVID-19. This receptor has the CDR3 CATSDPRTGDYNEQFF. In nucleotide form, the sequence is TGTGCCACCAGTGATCCTAGGACAGGGGATTACAATGAGCAGTTCTTC.